Following are 28 T cell receptor beta chains from one sample sequenced in a study of shared clonotypes between healthy human individuals. Sequenced by immunoSEQ multiplex PCR; TCRdb stores in-frame clones only, minus some. The table lists some 1.4 million clones, roughly 96% of them singletons. Sequencing used naive CD4+ T cells sorted from blood. Subset specified: CD45RA+ positively selected. The receptor source for this set is a man aged 25-45 years in good health.

The rearrangement joins TRBV5-1 to TRBJ2-1, with D unclear. The CDR3 has 14 residues. CDR1 is SGHRS and CDR2 is YFSETQ in the germline V gene. Between the trimmed V and J ends, which lost 4 bases and 8 bases, there was a span of 16 bases. CDR3: CASSRTPESDEQFF. The CDR3 DNA reads TGCGCCAGCAGCCGGACGCCCGAATCGGATGAGCAGTTCTTC.

The CDR3 sequence: CASSFAQPQHF. The CDR3 DNA sequence: TGTGCCAGCAGTTTCGCGCAGCCCCAGCATTTT. The chain couples TRBV28 to TRBJ1-5, with unresolved D. The germline V gene has CDR1 MDHEN and CDR2 SYDVKM. The CDR3 is 11 amino acids. V lost 3 bases and J lost 7, with 4 bases in between. Looking up the rest from reference TRBV28 and TRBJ1-5 gives the full variable domain: DVKVTQSSRYLVKRTGEKVFLECVQDMDHENMFWYRQDPGLGLRLIYFSYDVKMKEKGDIPEGYSVSREKKERFSLILESASTNQTSMYLCASSFAQPQHFGDGTRLSIL.

This clone has only one observation. V gene TRBV5-1 combines with J gene TRBJ1-2; D unresolved. Trimming removed 5 bases from V and 4 bases from J, with 12 bases in between. Germline V lookup: CDR1 SGHRS, CDR2 YFSETQ. The CDR3 runs 13 residues. The CDR3 here is CASSSDGFYGYTF. The CDR3 bases are TGCGCCAGCAGTTCGGACGGATTCTATGGCTACACCTTC.

The rearrangement uses TRBV9 and TRBJ2-7, with D perhaps TRBD2 (6 bases). Germline values: CDR1 SGDLS, CDR2 YYNGEE. V gave up 3 bases and J gave up 7 bases, with 17 bases separating them. The CDR3 is 14 amino acids. CDR3 sequence reads: CASSARSGVGEQYF. CDR3 DNA: TGTGCCAGCAGCGCCCGTTCGGGAGTAGGGGAGCAGTACTTC.

The rearrangement joins TRBV5-4 to TRBJ2-1, with 11 bases matching TRBD2. J gave up 3 bases and V 5 bases, and 7 bases lay outside the gene matches. Germline V gene lookup returns CDR1 SGHNT and CDR2 YYREEE (reference sequence). The CDR3 is made up of 16 amino acids. For the CDR3, the DNA is TGTGCCAGCAGTTCCAGGACTAGCGGGCTCTACAATGAGCAGTTCTTC. Its protein is CASSSRTSGLYNEQFF. Combining the CDR3 with reference TRBV5-4 and TRBJ2-1 gives the whole variable domain ETGVTQSPTHLIKTRGQQVTLRCSSQSGHNTVSWYQQALGQGPQFIFQYYREEENGRGNFPPRFSGLQFPNYSSELNVNALELDDSALYLCASSSRTSGLYNEQFFGPGTRLTVL.

The genes are TRBV5-1 and TRBJ1-2; maybe TRBD1 (5 bases). Trimming stripped 0 bases from V and 4 bases from J, with 25 bases between. This CDR3 has 19 amino acids. CDR1 is SGHRS, CDR2 YFSETQ, per germline. The CDR3 spells CASSLGPNRLGEAGYGYTF. The CDR3 bases are TGCGCCAGCAGCTTGGGGCCCAACAGGCTAGGAGAGGCTGGCTATGGCTACACCTTC.

The V gene is TRBV29-1, the J gene TRBJ2-7; D could derive from TRBD1 or TRBD2 (5 bases each). Germline V gene lookup returns CDR1 SQVTM and CDR2 ANQGSEA. V lost 6 bases and J lost 4, with 16 bases in between. The CDR3 loop spans 13 amino acids. CDR3 nucleotide sequence: TGCAGCGTCGGGACCGACGGGCCATACGAGCAGTACTTC. This translates into CSVGTDGPYEQYF.

The chain joins TRBV19 to TRBJ1-2, with 8 bases that match TRBD1. Germline values: CDR1 LNHDA, CDR2 SQIVND (reference sequence). The junction had 3 bases not matched to a gene; V was cut back by 5 bases and J by 4 bases. This CDR3 contains 13 residues. DNA for the CDR3: TGTGCCAGTAGTGAGACAGGGGCCTATGGCTACACCTTC. The encoded protein is CASSETGAYGYTF. The full variable domain, its missing parts supplied by reference TRBV19 and TRBJ1-2, is DGGITQSPKYLFRKEGQNVTLSCEQNLNHDAMYWYRQDPGQGLRLIYYSQIVNDFQKGDIAEGYSVSREKKESFPLTVTSAQKNPTAFYLCASSETGAYGYTFGSGTRLTVV.

This clone was counted once. The chain combines TRBV5-1 with TRBJ2-7; TRBD1 might be the D (6 bases). The CDR3 is 16 amino acids. CDR1 and CDR2 from the germline V gene are SGHRS and YFSETQ. Trimming took 5 bases from V and 1 from J, leaving 19 bases between them. The CDR3 loop is CASSFVRDTDSYEQYF. The CDR3 region has the DNA TGCGCCAGCAGTTTTGTCCGGGACACTGATTCCTACGAGCAGTACTTC.

J is TRBJ2-1 and V is TRBV9; TRBD2 matches at 11 bases. The CDR3 totals 15 residues. Trimming took 2 bases from V and 5 from J; bases not matched to a gene: 3. Germline-derived CDR1 and CDR2 are SGDLS and YYNGEE. CDR3 bases: TGTGCCAGCAGCGTGGCTAGCGGGGGGAACAATGAGCAGTTCTTC. Translation gives CASSVASGGNNEQFF.

This CDR3 reads CASSLDLKYNEQFF. The CDR3 nucleotides are TGCGCCAGCAGCTTGGACTTAAAATACAATGAGCAGTTCTTC. The rearrangement links TRBV5-1 to TRBJ2-1; D ambiguous. Germline V gene data show CDR1 as SGHRS and CDR2 as YFSETQ. Trimming took 0 bases from V and 4 from J, leaving 8 bases between them. CDR3 size: 14 residues.

The rearrangement links TRBV7-2 to TRBJ2-1; a weak D match, TRBD2 (5 bases). The V end was cut by 5 bases, the J end by 3 bases, with 14 bases between. The CDR3 is 15 residues long. The germline CDR1 and CDR2 sequences are SGHTA and FQGNSA. The DNA for the CDR3 is TGTGCCAGCAGCAAGACTACGACAAACTACAATGAGCAGTTCTTC. This translates into CASSKTTTNYNEQFF.

The chain couples TRBV18 to TRBJ2-7; D assignment may be TRBD1 or TRBD2 (5 bases each). The CDR3 consists of 16 residues. The V and J ends lost 2 bases and 0 bases respectively, with 14 bases between them. Germline V gives CDR1 KGHSH, CDR2 LQKENI. The CDR3 reads CASSPFGGVDSYEQYF. DNA for the CDR3: TGTGCCAGCTCACCATTTGGGGGTGTAGACTCCTACGAGCAGTACTTC.

V and J are TRBV5-4 and TRBJ2-1, with D unclear. CDR1 and CDR2 from the germline V gene are SGHNT and YYREEE (reference sequence). V lost 1 base to trimming and J lost 6 bases, with 5 bases between them. This CDR3 contains 12 residues. CDR3 sequence (DNA): TGTGCCAGCAGCTTGTCGGTCAATGAGCAGTTCTTC. Its translation is CASSLSVNEQFF.

This rearrangement joins TRBV5-1 to TRBJ2-3; 8 bases align to TRBD2. This CDR3 region has 16 residues. Trimming at V came to 2 bases and at J to 2 bases, leaving 7 bases not matched to a gene. Germline CDR1 SGHRS, CDR2 YFSETQ. CDR3 in DNA: TGCGCCAGCAGCTTACCCGGGAGGGTTGACACAGATACGCAGTATTTT. The encoded protein is CASSLPGRVDTDTQYF.

This chain joins TRBV5-4 and TRBJ2-5, with 8 bases fitting TRBD2. Germline trimming cut 0 bases from V and 5 bases from J; bases unmatched to any gene: 6. Germline loops: CDR1 SGHNT, CDR2 YYREEE (reference sequence). The CDR3 has 15 residues. CDR3: CASSLGGREGETQYF. In nucleotides, the CDR3 is TGTGCCAGCAGCTTGGGTGGACGGGAGGGCGAGACCCAGTACTTC. Using reference TRBV5-4 and TRBJ2-5 for the parts outside the CDR3, the full variable domain is ETGVTQSPTHLIKTRGQQVTLRCSSQSGHNTVSWYQQALGQGPQFIFQYYREEENGRGNFPPRFSGLQFPNYSSELNVNALELDDSALYLCASSLGGREGETQYFGPGTRLLVL.

The chain has TRBV5-1 and TRBJ2-1; 13 positions agree with TRBD2. The germline V gene encodes CDR1 SGHRS and CDR2 YFSETQ. The CDR3 contains 15 residues. V lost 6 bases, J lost 8 bases, and 8 bases stayed unmatched. The CDR3, as DNA: TGCGCCAGCACCCTATTACTAGCGGGAGGGGATGAGCAGTTCTTC. This gives the protein CASTLLLAGGDEQFF.

The CDR3 DNA sequence: TGTGCCAGCAGCTCTAAGCGGGAGGGCCGATCGGATGAGCAGTTCTTC. Amino acid sequence: CASSSKREGRSDEQFF. The chain combines TRBV5-4 with TRBJ2-1; 10 bases map to TRBD2. The CDR3 is 16 amino acids. Germline V gives CDR1 SGHNT, CDR2 YYREEE (reference sequence). V lost 3 bases to trimming and J lost 8 bases; unmatched junction nucleotides: 11. Full variable domain (remainder filled in from reference TRBV5-4 and TRBJ2-1): ETGVTQSPTHLIKTRGQQVTLRCSSQSGHNTVSWYQQALGQGPQFIFQYYREEENGRGNFPPRFSGLQFPNYSSELNVNALELDDSALYLCASSSKREGRSDEQFFGPGTRLTVL.

This chain links TRBV13 with TRBJ2-7, with TRBD1 matching over 7 bases. With 5 bases clipped from V and 2 bases from J, the junction kept 3 bases outside the gene matches. CDR3 size: 13 residues. The germline V gene has CDR1 PRHDT and CDR2 FYEKMQ (reference sequence). DNA of the CDR3: TGTGCCAGCAGCGGGGACAGAACCTACGAGCAGTACTTC. Protein: CASSGDRTYEQYF. The full variable domain, completed using reference TRBV13 and TRBJ2-7, is AAGVIQSPRHLIKEKRETATLKCYPIPRHDTVYWYQQGPGQDPQFLISFYEKMQSDKGSIPDRFSAQQFSDYHSELNMSSLELGDSALYFCASSGDRTYEQYFGPGTRLTVT.

This chain links TRBV10-1 with TRBJ2-1, with TRBD1 matching 7 bases. J lost 2 bases, V lost 5 bases, and 9 bases had no gene match. CDR1 is WNHNN and CDR2 is SYGVQD in the germline V gene (reference sequence). The CDR3 runs 16 residues. The CDR3 spells CASSSYRGETYNEQFF. CDR3 coding DNA: TGCGCCAGCAGTTCGTACAGGGGAGAGACCTACAATGAGCAGTTCTTC.

This clone was seen once. This rearrangement joins TRBV19 to TRBJ1-5; D is undetermined. V was shortened by 3 bases and J by 0 bases, with 9 bases between the two germline ends. This CDR3 is built from 15 residues. Germline lookup yields CDR1 LNHDA and CDR2 SQIVND (reference sequence). As DNA, the CDR3 is TGTGCCAGTAGTATTGTAGACAATAGCAATCAGCCCCAGCATTTT. It is translated as CASSIVDNSNQPQHF.

V usage is TRBV6-6 and J usage is TRBJ2-2; D gene uncertain. The CDR3 is 16 residues long. The ends were cut back, 2 bases at V and 2 bases at J, with 12 bases in the middle. Germline V gene lookup returns CDR1 MNHNY and CDR2 SVGAGI (reference sequence). CDR3 coding DNA: TGTGCCAGCAGTTACGGTTCGTCAACTAACACCGGGGAGCTGTTTTTT. Translated: CASSYGSSTNTGELFF.

The V gene is TRBV28, the J gene TRBJ1-2; perhaps TRBD1 as D (5 bases). The CDR3 spans 15 residues. Germline V gene data show CDR1 as MDHEN and CDR2 as SYDVKM. V lost 6 bases and J lost 1, with 15 bases in between. The DNA of the CDR3 is TGTGCCAGCAGCCCCGGGACTTTCTTTAACTATGGCTACACCTTC. It codes for CASSPGTFFNYGYTF.

The J gene is TRBJ2-7, the V gene TRBV7-9, with TRBD1 as a possible D gene (5 bases). The ends were cut back, 5 bases at V and 0 bases at J, with 11 bases in the middle. The CDR3 runs to 14 residues. The germline CDR1 and CDR2 sequences are SEHNR and FQNEAQ (reference sequence). Here the CDR3 DNA reads TGTGCCAGCAGCCCGACAGTTTACTCCTACGAGCAGTACTTC. Its protein product is CASSPTVYSYEQYF.

The J gene is TRBJ2-1, the V gene TRBV10-1; D possibly corresponds to TRBD1 (6 bases). V was clipped by 2 bases and J by 4 bases, with 18 bases between them. Germline V gives CDR1 WNHNN, CDR2 SYGVQD (reference sequence). The CDR3 consists of 17 residues. The CDR3 DNA reads as TGCGCCAGCAGTGAGCTCACCCAGGGGCGGATATACAATGAGCAGTTCTTC. It is translated as CASSELTQGRIYNEQFF.

The gene calls are TRBV19 and TRBJ1-4, with 7 nucleotides matching TRBD1. The CDR3 runs to 14 residues. Germline V lookup: CDR1 LNHDA, CDR2 SQIVND (reference sequence). V lost 10 bases to trimming and J lost 5 bases; unmatched junction nucleotides: 10. The CDR3 DNA sequence: TGTGCCACCCGACGGACAGGAGGAAATGAAAAACTGTTTTTT. Translated: CATRRTGGNEKLFF.

The genes are TRBV29-1 and TRBJ2-1, with 10 nucleotides matching TRBD2. The CDR3 is 14 amino acids. V trimming: 4 bases; J trimming: 2 bases; junction bases outside the gene matches: 2. Germline CDR1 SQVTM, CDR2 ANQGSEA. In DNA, the CDR3 is TGCAGCGTTGTGGGACTAGCGACCTACAATGAGCAGTTCTTC. Translated, it gives CSVVGLATYNEQFF.

This chain connects TRBV5-1 to TRBJ2-5; D gene ambiguous. Germline V gives CDR1 SGHRS, CDR2 YFSETQ. V was pared by 2 bases and J by 3 bases, with 14 bases between. The CDR3 spans 15 residues. In nucleotides, the CDR3 is TGCGCCAGCAGCTTAATAGGGATCATGGAAGAGACCCAGTACTTC. Its translation: CASSLIGIMEETQYF. The full variable domain, its missing parts supplied by reference TRBV5-1 and TRBJ2-5, is KAGVTQTPRYLIKTRGQQVTLSCSPISGHRSVSWYQQTPGQGLQFLFEYFSETQRNKGNFPGRFSGRQFSNSRSEMNVSTLELGDSALYLCASSLIGIMEETQYFGPGTRLLVL.